This T cell receptor beta chain was identified during a study of spatial heterogeneity in lung cancer. For the study at large: Sequenced were any available follow-up PBMC samples, which had been obtained a median of roughly 2 years after resection. Sequencing consistently turned up more beta-chain sequences than alpha-chain sequences.

As for time point: blood at routine non-recurrence follow-up after resection. The table lists this clonotype with many counts. V lost 6 bases, J lost 0 bases, and 8 bases stayed unmatched. CDR3 length: 17 amino acids. CDR1 and CDR2 (germline): SNHLY, FYNNEI. TCRdb redid the calling of the 5' RACE reads with MiXCR, one entry per CDR3 protein. The sample gives tens of thousands of distinct CDR3 sequences, approximately 12% of which show up once; more than 25% is in the top ten. The source of this sequence is a male donor with early-stage non-small cell lung cancer. This chain links TRBV2 with TRBJ2-3; 11 bases agree with TRBD2. The material sequenced was PBMCs, taken at follow-up. DNA for the CDR3: TGTGCCAGCAGGATTAGCGGGGGGGCCAAAAGCACAGATACGCAGTATTTT. Its protein product is CASRISGGAKSTDTQYF. Complete variable domain (other parts from reference TRBV2 and TRBJ2-3): EPEVTQTPSHQVTQMGQEVILRCVPISNHLYFYWYRQILGQKVEFLVSFYNNEISEKSEIFDDQFSVERPDGSNFTLKIRSTKLEDSAMYFCASRISGGAKSTDTQYFGPGTRLTVL.